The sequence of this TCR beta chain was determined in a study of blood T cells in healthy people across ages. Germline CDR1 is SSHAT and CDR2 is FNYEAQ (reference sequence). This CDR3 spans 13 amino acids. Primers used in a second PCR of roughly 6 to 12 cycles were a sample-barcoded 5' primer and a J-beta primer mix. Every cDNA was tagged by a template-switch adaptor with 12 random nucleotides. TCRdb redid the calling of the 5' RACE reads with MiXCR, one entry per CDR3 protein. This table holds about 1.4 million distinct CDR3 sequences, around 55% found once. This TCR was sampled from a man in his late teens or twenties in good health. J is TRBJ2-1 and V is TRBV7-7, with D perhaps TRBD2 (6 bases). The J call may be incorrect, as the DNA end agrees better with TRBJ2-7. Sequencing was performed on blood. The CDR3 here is CASSSGKYNEQYF. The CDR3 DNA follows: TGTGCCAGCAGTAGCGGAAAGTACAATGAGCAGTACTTC.